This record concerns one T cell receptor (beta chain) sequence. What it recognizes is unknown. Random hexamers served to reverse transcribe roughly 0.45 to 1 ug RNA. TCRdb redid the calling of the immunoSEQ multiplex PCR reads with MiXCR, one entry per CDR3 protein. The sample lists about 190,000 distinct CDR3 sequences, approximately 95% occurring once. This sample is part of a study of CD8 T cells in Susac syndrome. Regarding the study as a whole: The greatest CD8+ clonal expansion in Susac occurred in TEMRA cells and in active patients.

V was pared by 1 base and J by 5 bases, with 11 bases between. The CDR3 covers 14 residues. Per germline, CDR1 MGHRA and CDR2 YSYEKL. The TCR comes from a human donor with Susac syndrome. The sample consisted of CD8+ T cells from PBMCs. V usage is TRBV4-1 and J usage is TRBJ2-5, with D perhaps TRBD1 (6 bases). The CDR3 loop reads CASSQGTGWETQYF. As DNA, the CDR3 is TGCGCCAGCAGCCAAGGAACAGGGTGGGAGACCCAGTACTTC.